The sequence of this TCR beta chain was determined in a study of human T cells and chemical hapten exposure. Study-wide results and caveats: Expanded TCRs made up significantly more big CDR3 similarity clusters than controls did.

TCRdb reanalysed the RACE reads using MiXCR and keeps one entry per CDR3 protein. Here the sample spans around 300,000 distinct CDR3 sequences, around 6.9% being singletons. Ten or more counts support this clonotype. Its antigen is undetermined. Time point given: patch test 1, 2 weeks after DPC sensitization. The treatment was: therapeutic diphenylcyclopropenone sensitization with weekly scalp DPC. The CDR3 totals 16 residues. J gave up 7 bases and V 1 base, and 13 bases lay outside the gene matches. In germline, CDR1 is MDHEN, CDR2 SYDVKM. The clonotype originates from a woman aged 18-30 years with alopecia areata. Some clones in this sample may be carry-over from other donors' samples. The chain is built from TRBV28 and TRBJ2-7; 7 bases are a match to TRBD1. The sample here was whole blood, taken in connection with sensitization to the hapten diphenylcyclopropenone (DPC). In nucleotides, the CDR3 is TGTGCCAGCAGTTTATTCCAAGCAGGGGGATGGGATGAGCAGTACTTC. Translation: CASSLFQAGGWDEQYF. The complete variable domain, with remaining parts taken from reference TRBV28 and TRBJ2-7, reads DVKVTQSSRYLVKRTGEKVFLECVQDMDHENMFWYRQDPGLGLRLIYFSYDVKMKEKGDIPEGYSVSREKKERFSLILESASTNQTSMYLCASSLFQAGGWDEQYFGPGTRLTVT.